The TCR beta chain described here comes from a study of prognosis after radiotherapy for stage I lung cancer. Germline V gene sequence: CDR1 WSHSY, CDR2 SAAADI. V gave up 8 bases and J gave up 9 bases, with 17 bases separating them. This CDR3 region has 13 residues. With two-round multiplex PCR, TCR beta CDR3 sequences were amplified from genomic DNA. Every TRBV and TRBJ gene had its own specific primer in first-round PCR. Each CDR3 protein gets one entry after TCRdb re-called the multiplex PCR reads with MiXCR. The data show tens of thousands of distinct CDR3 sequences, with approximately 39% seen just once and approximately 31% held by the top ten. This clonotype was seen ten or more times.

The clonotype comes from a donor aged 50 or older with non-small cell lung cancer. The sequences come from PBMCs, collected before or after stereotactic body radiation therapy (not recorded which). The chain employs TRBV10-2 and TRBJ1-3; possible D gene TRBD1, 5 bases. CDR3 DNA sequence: TGCGCCAGCTCGGGGGACGGCCTGGGCACCATATATTTT. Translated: CASSGDGLGTIYF.